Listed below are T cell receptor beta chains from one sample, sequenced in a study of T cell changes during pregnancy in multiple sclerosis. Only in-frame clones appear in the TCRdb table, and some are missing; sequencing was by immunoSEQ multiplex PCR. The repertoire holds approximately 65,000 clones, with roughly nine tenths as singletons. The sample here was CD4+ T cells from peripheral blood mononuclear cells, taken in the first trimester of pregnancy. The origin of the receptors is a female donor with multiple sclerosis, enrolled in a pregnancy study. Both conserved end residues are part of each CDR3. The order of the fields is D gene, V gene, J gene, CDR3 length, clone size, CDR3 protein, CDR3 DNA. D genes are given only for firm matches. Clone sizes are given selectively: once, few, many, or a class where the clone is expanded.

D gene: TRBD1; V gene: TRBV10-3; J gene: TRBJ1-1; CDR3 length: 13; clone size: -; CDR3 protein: CATEGQGAYEAFF; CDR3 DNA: TGTGCCACCGAGGGACAGGGGGCGTATGAAGCTTTCTTT
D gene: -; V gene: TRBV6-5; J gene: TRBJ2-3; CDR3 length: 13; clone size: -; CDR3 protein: CASRGGSTDTQYF; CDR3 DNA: TGTGCCAGCAGGGGGGGATCCACAGATACGCAGTATTTT
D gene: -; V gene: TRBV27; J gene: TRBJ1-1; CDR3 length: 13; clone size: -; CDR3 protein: CASLQPPNTEAFF; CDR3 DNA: TGTGCCAGCTTACAGCCCCCGAACACTGAAGCTTTCTTT
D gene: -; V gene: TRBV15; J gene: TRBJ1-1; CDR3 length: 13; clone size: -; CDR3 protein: CATSRTGNTEAFF; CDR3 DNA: TGTGCCACCAGCAGAACAGGGAACACTGAAGCTTTCTTT
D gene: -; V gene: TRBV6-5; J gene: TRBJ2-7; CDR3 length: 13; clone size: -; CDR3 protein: CASSSPPAGEQYF; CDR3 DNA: TGTGCCAGCAGTTCCCCTCCCGCGGGGGAGCAGTACTTC
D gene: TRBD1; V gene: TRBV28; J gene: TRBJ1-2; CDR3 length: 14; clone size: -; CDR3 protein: CASIVGDRVYGYTF; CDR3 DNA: TGTGCCAGCATCGTGGGGGACAGGGTCTATGGCTACACCTTC
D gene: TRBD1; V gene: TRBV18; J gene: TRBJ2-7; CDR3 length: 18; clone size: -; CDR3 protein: CASSPPSGQGLFTPEQYF; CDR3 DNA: TGTGCCAGCTCACCACCGTCTGGACAGGGGCTTTTTACTCCCGAGCAGTACTTC
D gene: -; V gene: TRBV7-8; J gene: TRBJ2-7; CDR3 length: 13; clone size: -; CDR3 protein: CASSLGSGREQYF; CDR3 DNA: TGTGCCAGCAGCTTAGGTTCAGGGAGGGAGCAGTACTTC
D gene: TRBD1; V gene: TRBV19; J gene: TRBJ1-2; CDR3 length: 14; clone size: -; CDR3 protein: CASTLRDRGYGYTF; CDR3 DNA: TGTGCCAGTACGCTACGGGACAGGGGATATGGCTACACCTTC
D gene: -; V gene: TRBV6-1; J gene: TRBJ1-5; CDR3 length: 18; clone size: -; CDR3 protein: CASSGLFRGLGEYQPQHF; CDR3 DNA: TGTGCCAGCAGTGGACTATTCAGGGGTTTAGGTGAATATCAGCCCCAGCATTTT
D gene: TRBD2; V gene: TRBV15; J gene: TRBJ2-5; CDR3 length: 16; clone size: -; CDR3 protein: CATSRGRTSTQETQYF; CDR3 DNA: TGTGCCACCAGCAGAGGGAGGACTAGCACCCAAGAGACCCAGTACTTC
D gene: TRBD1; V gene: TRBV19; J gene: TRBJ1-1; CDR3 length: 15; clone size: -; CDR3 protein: CASKKQGAMNTEAFF; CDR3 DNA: TGTGCCAGTAAGAAGCAGGGGGCTATGAACACTGAAGCTTTCTTT
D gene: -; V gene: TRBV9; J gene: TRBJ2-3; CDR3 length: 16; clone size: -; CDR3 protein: CASSLYSAGAGDTQYF; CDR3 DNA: TGTGCCAGCAGCCTGTACTCGGCGGGGGCGGGAGATACGCAGTATTTT
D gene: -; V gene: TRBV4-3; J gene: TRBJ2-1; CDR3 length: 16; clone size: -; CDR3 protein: CASSHRYRDNYNEQFF; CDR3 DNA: TGCGCCAGCAGCCACCGCTACAGGGACAACTACAATGAGCAGTTCTTC
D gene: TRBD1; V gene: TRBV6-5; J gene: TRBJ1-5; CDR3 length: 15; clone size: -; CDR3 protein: CASSPDRGQHQPQHF; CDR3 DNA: TGTGCCAGCAGTCCCGACAGGGGGCAACATCAGCCCCAGCATTTT
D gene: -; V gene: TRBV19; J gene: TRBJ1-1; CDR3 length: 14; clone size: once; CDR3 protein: CASSIGGRPLGAFF; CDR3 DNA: TGTGCCAGTAGTATAGGGGGCAGGCCTTTGGGAGCTTTCTTT
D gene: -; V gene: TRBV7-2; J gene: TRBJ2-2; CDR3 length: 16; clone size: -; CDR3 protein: CASSLVGGPNTGELFF; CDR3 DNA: TGTGCCAGCAGCTTAGTGGGGGGTCCTAACACCGGGGAGCTGTTTTTT
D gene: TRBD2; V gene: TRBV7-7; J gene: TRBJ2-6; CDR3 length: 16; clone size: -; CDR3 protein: CASSLAGSSGANVLTF; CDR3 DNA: TGTGCTAGCAGCTTAGCGGGGAGCTCTGGGGCCAACGTCCTGACTTTC
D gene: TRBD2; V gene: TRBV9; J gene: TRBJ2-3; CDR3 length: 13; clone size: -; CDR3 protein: CASGGGGADTQYF; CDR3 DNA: TGTGCCAGCGGGGGCGGGGGGGCAGATACGCAGTATTTT
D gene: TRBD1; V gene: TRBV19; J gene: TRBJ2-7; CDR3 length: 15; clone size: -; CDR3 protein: CASSIAPTGGYEQYF; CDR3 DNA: TGTGCCAGTAGTATAGCCCCCACAGGGGGCTACGAGCAGTACTTC
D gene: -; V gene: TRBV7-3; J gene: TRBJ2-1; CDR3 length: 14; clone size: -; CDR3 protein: CASSSTGSGGEQFF; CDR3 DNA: TGTGCCAGCAGCTCCACAGGGAGTGGAGGTGAGCAGTTCTTC
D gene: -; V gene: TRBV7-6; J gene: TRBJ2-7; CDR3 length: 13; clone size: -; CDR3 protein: CASSLIGSYEQYF; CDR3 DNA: TGTGCCAGCAGCTTAATTGGCAGCTACGAGCAGTACTTC
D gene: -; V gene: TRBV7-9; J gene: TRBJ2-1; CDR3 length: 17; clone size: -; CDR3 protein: CASSPNRRGLGYNEQFF; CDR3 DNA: TGTGCCAGCAGCCCCAATCGACGGGGTCTGGGTTACAATGAGCAGTTCTTC
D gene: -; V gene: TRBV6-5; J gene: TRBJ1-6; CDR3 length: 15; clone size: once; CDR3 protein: CASSLGRSYNSPLHF; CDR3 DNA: TGTGCCAGCTCCCTGGGGCGCTCCTATAATTCACCCCTCCACTTT
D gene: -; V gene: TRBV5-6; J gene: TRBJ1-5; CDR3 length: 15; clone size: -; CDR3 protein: CASSFTGRSNQPQHF; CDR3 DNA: TGTGCCAGCAGCTTCACAGGGAGAAGCAATCAGCCCCAGCATTTT
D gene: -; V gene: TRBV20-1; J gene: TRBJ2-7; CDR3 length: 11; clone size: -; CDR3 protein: CSATTGYEQYF; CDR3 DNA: TGCAGTGCTACTACAGGCTACGAGCAGTACTTC
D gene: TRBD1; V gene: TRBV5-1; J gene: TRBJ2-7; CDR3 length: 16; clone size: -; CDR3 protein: CASSLGPQGATHEQYF; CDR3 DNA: TGCGCCAGCAGCTTGGGACCACAGGGGGCGACCCACGAGCAGTACTTC
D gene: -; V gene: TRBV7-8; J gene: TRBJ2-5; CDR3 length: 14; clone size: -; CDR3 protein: CASSHRGYQETQYF; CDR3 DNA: TGTGCCAGCAGCCATCGGGGGTACCAAGAGACCCAGTACTTC
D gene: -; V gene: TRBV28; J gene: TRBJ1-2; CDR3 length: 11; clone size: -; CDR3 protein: CASSSSYGYTF; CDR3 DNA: TGTGCCAGCAGTTCCTCCTATGGCTACACCTTC
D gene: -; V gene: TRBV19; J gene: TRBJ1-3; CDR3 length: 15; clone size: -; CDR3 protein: CASSTGGRLGNTIYF; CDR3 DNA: TGTGCCAGTAGTACCGGGGGGCGCCTGGGAAACACCATATATTTT
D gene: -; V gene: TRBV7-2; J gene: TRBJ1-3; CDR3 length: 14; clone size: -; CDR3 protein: CASSPDFSGNTIYF; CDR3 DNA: TGTGCCAGCAGCCCGGACTTCTCTGGAAACACCATATATTTT
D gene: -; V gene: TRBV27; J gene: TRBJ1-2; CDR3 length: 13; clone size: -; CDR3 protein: CASKTGRHYGYTF; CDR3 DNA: TGTGCCAGCAAAACAGGCCGACACTATGGCTACACCTTC
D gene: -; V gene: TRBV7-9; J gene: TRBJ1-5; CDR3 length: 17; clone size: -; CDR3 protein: CASSLANREGINQPQHF; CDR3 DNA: TGTGCCAGCAGCTTAGCGAACAGGGAAGGGATCAATCAGCCCCAGCATTTT
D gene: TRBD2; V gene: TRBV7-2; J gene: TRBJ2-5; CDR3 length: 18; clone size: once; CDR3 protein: CASSLGLAGGGARETQYF; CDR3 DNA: TGTGCCAGCAGCTTAGGACTAGCGGGGGGAGGGGCGCGGGAGACCCAGTACTTC
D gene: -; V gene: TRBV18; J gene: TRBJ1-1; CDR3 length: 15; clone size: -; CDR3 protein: CASSPRWTQHTEAFF; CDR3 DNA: TGTGCCAGCTCACCACGGTGGACACAACACACTGAAGCTTTCTTT
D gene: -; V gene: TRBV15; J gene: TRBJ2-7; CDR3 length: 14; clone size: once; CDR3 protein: CATSRDQGTYEQYF; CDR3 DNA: TGTGCCACCAGCAGAGATCAGGGGACCTACGAGCAGTACTTC
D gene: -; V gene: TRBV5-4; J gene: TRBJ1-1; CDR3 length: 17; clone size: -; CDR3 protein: CASSLKFGGAYNTEAFF; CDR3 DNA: TGTGCCAGCAGCCTGAAGTTTGGGGGCGCGTACAACACTGAAGCTTTCTTT
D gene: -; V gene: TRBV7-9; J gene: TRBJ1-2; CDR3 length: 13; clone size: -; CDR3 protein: CASGEQGFSGYTF; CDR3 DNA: TGTGCCAGCGGTGAACAGGGATTCAGTGGCTACACCTTC
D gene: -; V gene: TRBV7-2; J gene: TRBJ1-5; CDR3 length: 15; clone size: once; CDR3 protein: CASSPSGNDNQPQHF; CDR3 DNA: TGTGCCAGCAGCCCCTCAGGGAATGATAATCAGCCCCAGCATTTT
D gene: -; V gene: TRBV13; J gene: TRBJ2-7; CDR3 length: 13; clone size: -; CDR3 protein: CASSLTGLYEQYF; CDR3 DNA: TGTGCCAGCAGCTTAACAGGGCTCTACGAGCAGTACTTC
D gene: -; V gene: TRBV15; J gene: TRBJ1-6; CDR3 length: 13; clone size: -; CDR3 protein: CATSVPGDSPLHF; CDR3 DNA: TGTGCCACCAGCGTTCCGGGGGATTCACCCCTCCACTTT
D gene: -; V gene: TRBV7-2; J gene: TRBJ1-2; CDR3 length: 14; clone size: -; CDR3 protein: CASSARTAIYGYTF; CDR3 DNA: TGTGCCAGCAGCGCCCGGACAGCCATCTATGGCTACACCTTC
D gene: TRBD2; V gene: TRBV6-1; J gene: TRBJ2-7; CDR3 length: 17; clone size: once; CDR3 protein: CASSAGTSGGIYYEQYF; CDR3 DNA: TGTGCCAGCAGTGCCGGGACTAGCGGGGGGATTTACTACGAGCAGTACTTC
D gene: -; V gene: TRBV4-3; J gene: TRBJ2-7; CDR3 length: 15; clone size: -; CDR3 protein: CASSQENNPGYEQYF; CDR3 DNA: TGCGCCAGCAGCCAAGAAAATAACCCCGGGTACGAGCAGTACTTC
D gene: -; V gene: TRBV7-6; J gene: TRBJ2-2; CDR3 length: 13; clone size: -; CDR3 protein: CASAAGHTGELFF; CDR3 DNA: TGTGCCAGCGCGGCAGGGCACACCGGGGAGCTGTTTTTT
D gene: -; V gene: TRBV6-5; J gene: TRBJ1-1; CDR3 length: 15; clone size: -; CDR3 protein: CASSYWGRGGTEAFF; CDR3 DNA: TGTGCCAGCAGTTACTGGGGCAGGGGCGGCACTGAAGCTTTCTTT
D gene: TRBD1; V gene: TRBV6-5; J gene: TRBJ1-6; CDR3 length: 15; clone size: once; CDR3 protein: CASSYVTGEFSPLHF; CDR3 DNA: TGTGCCAGCAGTTACGTGACAGGGGAATTCTCACCCCTCCACTTT
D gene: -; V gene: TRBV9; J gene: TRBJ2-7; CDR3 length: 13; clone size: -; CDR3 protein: CASSVKWLSEQYF; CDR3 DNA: TGTGCCAGCAGCGTGAAATGGTTGAGCGAGCAGTACTTC
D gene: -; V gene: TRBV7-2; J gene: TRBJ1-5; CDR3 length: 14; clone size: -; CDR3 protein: CASSLGGRNQPQHF; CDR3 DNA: TGTGCCAGCAGCTTGGGGGGTAGGAATCAGCCCCAGCATTTT
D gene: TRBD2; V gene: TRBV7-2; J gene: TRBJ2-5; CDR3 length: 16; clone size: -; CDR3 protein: CASSSQTSGVRETQYF; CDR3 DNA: TGTGCCAGCAGCTCCCAGACTAGCGGGGTAAGGGAGACCCAGTACTTC